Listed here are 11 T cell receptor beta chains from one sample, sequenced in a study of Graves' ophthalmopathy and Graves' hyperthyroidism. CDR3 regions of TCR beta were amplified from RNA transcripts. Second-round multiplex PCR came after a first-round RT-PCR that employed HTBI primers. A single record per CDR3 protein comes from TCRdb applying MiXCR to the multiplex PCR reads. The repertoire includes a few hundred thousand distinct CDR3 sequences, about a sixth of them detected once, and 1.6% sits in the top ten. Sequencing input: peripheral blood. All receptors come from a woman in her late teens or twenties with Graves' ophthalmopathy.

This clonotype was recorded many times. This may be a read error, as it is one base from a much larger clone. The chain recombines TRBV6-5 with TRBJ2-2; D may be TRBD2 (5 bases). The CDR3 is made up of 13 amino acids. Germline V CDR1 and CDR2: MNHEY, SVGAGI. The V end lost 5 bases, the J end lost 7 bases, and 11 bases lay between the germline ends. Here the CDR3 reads CASSHYRGGELFF. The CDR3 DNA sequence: TGTGCCAGCAGTCACTACCGGGGCGGGGAGCTGTTTTTT.

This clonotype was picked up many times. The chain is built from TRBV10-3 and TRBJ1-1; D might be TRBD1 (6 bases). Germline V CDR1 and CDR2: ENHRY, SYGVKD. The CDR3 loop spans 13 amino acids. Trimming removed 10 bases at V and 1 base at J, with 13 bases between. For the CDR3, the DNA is TGTGCCACTGCCGGGACAACGAACACTGAAGCTTTCTTT. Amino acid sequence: CATAGTTNTEAFF.

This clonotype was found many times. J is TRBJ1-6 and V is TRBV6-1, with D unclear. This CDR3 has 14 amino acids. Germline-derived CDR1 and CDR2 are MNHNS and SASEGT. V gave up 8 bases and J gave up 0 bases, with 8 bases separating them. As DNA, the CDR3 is TGTGCCAGCGACTTGAGCTCCTATAATTCACCCCTCCACTTT. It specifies CASDLSSYNSPLHF.

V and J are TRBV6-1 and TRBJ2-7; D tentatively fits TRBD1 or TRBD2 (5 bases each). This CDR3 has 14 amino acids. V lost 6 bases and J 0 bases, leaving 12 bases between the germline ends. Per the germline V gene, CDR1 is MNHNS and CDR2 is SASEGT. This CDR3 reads CASRGPTVSYEQYF. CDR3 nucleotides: TGTGCCAGCAGGGGACCGACAGTCTCCTACGAGCAGTACTTC.

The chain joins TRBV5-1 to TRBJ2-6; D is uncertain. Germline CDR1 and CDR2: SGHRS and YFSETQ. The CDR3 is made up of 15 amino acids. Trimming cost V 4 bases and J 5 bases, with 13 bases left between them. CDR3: CASSPEGSWANVLTF. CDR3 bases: TGCGCCAGCAGCCCGGAAGGCTCCTGGGCCAACGTCCTGACTTTC.

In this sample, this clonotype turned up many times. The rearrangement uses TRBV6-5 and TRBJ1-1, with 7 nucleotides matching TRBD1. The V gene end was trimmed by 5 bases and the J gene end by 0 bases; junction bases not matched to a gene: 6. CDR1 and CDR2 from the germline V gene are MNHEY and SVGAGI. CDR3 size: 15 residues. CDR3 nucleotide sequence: TGTGCCAGCAGTAGGGACAGCGCTCTGAACACTGAAGCTTTCTTT. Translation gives CASSRDSALNTEAFF.

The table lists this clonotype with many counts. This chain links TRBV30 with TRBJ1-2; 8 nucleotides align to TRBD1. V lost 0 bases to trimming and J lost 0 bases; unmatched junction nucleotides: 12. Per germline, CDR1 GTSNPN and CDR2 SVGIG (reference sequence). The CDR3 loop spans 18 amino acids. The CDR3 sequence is CAWSVPRPGGTANYGYTF. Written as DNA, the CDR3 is TGTGCCTGGAGTGTACCCCGGCCAGGGGGCACAGCTAACTATGGCTACACCTTC.

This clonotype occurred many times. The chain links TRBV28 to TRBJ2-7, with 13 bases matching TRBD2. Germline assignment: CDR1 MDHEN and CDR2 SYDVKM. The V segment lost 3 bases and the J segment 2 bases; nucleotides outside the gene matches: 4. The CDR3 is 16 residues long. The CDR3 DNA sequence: TGTGCCAGCAGTTTCCGACTAGCGGGAGGAGCCTACGAGCAGTACTTC. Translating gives CASSFRLAGGAYEQYF.

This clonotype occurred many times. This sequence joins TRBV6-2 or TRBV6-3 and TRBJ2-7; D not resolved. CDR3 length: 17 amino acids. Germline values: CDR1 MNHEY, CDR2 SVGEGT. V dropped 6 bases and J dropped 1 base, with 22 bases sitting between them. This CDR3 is CASSPNRVKGISYEQYF. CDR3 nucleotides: TGTGCCAGCAGCCCTAACCGGGTTAAAGGGATTTCCTACGAGCAGTACTTC.

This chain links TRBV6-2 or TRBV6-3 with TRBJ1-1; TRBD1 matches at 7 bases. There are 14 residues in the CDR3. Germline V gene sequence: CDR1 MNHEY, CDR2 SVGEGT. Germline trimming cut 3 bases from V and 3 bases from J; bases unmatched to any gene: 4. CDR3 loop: CASSYRDRDTEAFF. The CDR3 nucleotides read TGTGCCAGCAGTTATCGCGACAGGGACACTGAAGCTTTCTTT.

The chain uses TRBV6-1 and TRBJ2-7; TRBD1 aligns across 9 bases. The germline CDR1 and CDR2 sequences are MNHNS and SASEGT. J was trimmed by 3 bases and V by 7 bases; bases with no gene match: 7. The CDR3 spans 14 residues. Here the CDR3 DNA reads TGTGCCAGCAAACTCAACAGGGGGCACTACGAGCAGTACTTC. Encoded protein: CASKLNRGHYEQYF.